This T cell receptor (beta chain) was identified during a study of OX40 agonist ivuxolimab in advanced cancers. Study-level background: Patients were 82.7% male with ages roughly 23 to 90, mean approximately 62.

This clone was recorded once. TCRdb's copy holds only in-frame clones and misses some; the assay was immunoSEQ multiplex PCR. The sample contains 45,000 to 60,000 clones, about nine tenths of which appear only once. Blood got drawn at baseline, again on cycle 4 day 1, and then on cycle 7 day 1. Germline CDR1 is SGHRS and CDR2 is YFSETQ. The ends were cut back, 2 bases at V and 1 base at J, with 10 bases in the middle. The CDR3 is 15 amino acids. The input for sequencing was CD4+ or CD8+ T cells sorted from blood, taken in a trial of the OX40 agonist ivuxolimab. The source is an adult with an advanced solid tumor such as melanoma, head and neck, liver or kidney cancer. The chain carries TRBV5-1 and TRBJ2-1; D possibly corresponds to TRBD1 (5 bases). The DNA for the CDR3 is TGCGCCAGCAGCTTAATCCCAGGGTCCTACAATGAGCAGTTCTTC. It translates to CASSLIPGSYNEQFF.